The present T cell receptor beta chain was sequenced within a study of cytomegalovirus exposure and HLA in healthy donors. Findings and limits, study-wide: For most TCR beta V segments, an earlier analysis put the productive rate at about 87% or about 30% of the time. Through in vitro validation, a few CMV-associated chains were shown to be specific for CMV antigens. In a later analysis, a genetic analysis reported fewer productive-TCR N-insertions in an Asian-associated ancestry cluster than the cohort average.

V lost 6 bases to trimming and J lost 2 bases; unmatched junction nucleotides: 6. CDR1 SGHDT and CDR2 YYEEEE come from the germline V gene. CDR3 length: 14 residues. This clone was picked up a small number of times. The antigen remains unidentified. Amplification used 60 Vbeta primers and 13 Jbeta primers. Per the original methods: Later reanalysis found roughly 80 million unique TCR beta chains, approximately 11 million of them shared. The assay was immunoSEQ multiplex PCR, and TCRdb's table has in-frame clones only and misses some. The V and J calls and the clone size are those of that table, but D and trimming were determined from the DNA. The sample includes some 150,000 clones, approximately 72% of them seen just once.

This TCR was sampled from a human donor in good health. The chain joins TRBV5-6 to TRBJ2-5; 8 bases line up with TRBD2. Sequences were obtained from PBMCs. The CDR3 protein is CASTFIAGQETQYF. The CDR3 coding sequence is TGTGCCAGCACCTTTATAGCGGGGCAAGAGACCCAGTACTTC.